This T cell receptor beta chain was captured in a study of blood T cell repertoires in COVID-19. Study-level information: Sources were T cells, B-cell-depleted T cells, or PBMCs; the material itself was cDNA or gDNA.

The V end lost 7 bases, the J end lost 3 bases, and 9 bases lay between the germline ends. Germline CDR1 reads MNHEY; CDR2 reads SVGAGI. This CDR3 comprises 13 residues. Original processing methods: Reference gene primer amplification yielded estimated nucleated cell counts. Repertoires were generated with immunoSEQ multiplex PCR, while TCRdb's copy carries only in-frame clones and drops some. The DNA gave D and trimming, while V, J and clone size come from that table. The profile shows fewer than 250,000 clones, approximately 89% of them singletons. Cohorts were assigned according to the clinical history that participants reported. Each exposed participant met a COVID-19 case in the 2 weeks preceding study entry.

The genes are TRBV6-5 and TRBJ2-2; D is undetermined. Specimen: PBMCs or T cells enriched from blood (not recorded which). The TCR sequence derives from a woman under 40 who had been exposed to COVID-19. CDR3 DNA sequence: TGTGCCAGCAAGTGGCCCCACACCGGGGAGCTGTTTTTT. This sequence encodes CASKWPHTGELFF.